This T cell receptor beta chain was captured by sequencing in a study of tumor-infiltrating lymphocytes in primary liver carcinoma. Study-wide background: Tumor lesions were T1-T3 N0M0 and spanned about 4.2 to 11 cm. General study points: Blood had a significantly lower top-250-clone fraction than tumors did (p = 0.039). Tumor region pairs outstripped tumor-adjacent and tumor-blood pairs in overlap.

The V and J ends lost 1 base and 0 bases respectively, with 6 bases between them. The CDR3 has 14 amino acids. The V gene's germline CDR1 is MGHRA and CDR2 YSYEKL. Using a constant-region primer together with ProtoScript II reverse transcriptase, TCR beta cDNA was made from approximately 500 ng of total RNA. Nested multiplex PCR, run for three rounds with slightly modified ARM-PCR, yielded TCR beta libraries. TRBV1-TRBV30 forward and Cbeta reverse primers drove the first two roughly 9-cycle rounds. TCRdb reprocessed the multiplex PCR reads via MiXCR and lists one record per CDR3 protein. The table includes hundreds of thousands of distinct CDR3 sequences, around 50% detected once. Unsorted whole blood supplied the blood RNA, and germline DNA was isolated too. This clonotype has a handful of counts. Its target is not known.

The sample taken for sequencing was peripheral blood. The chain has TRBV4-1 and TRBJ1-1; D is uncertain. This receptor was obtained from a woman in her 30s with primary liver carcinoma and hepatitis B virus infection. DNA for the CDR3: TGCGCCAGCAGCCAAGGGCAGCTGAACACTGAAGCTTTCTTT. Amino acid sequence: CASSQGQLNTEAFF.